The clone carrying this TCR beta chain came up a few times. The antigen is unknown. The data derive from a study of T-cell reconstitution after alpha-beta-depleted transplantation in children. Study outcomes and limitations: From newly produced T cells came most of the T-cell counts and diversity one year after transplant. Two months or so post-transplant, alpha-beta T cells reportedly derived from several hundred expanded graft clones. Day-60 TCRbeta diversity that was high in some patients was derived from surviving recipient T cells and thymic progenitors.

The V gene's germline CDR1 is DFQATT and CDR2 SNEGSKA (reference sequence). The CDR3 sequence is 13 residues long. Trimming removed 5 bases from V and 4 bases from J; junction bases left unmatched: 7. Unique molecular identifiers were incorporated into the prepared TCRbeta library. From the PCR reads, TCRdb called clonotypes with MiXCR, one entry per CDR3 protein. This repertoire shows 300,000 to 400,000 distinct CDR3 sequences, about a sixth found once; its top ten account for about 41%. This chain joins TRBV20-1 and TRBJ2-5, with 7 bases identical to TRBD2. The sample consisted of PBMCs, mostly from graft donor cells, taken 360 days after TCRalphabeta/CD19-depleted stem cell transplant. The receptor's source is a male patient aged 2 to 9 who had a stem cell transplant for acute lymphoblastic leukemia, so the T cells may come from the graft donor. CDR3 nucleotide sequence: TGCAGTGCTGCGGGAGAGGAGGGAGAGACCCAGTACTTC. It translates to CSAAGEEGETQYF.